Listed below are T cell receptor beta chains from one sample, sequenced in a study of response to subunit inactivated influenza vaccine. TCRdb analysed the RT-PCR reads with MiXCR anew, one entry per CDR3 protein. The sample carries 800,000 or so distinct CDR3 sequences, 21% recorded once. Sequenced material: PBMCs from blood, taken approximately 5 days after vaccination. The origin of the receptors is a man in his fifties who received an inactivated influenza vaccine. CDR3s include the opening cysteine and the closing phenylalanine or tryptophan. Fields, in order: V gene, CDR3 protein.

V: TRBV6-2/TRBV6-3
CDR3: CASSYGNEQFF

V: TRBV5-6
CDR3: CASSLWDYRGLETQYF

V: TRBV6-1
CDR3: CASSEAGGGWDTQYF

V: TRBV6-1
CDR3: CASSPGFTNQPQHF

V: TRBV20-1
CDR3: CSAGLGTENQPQHF

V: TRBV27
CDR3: CASLGVRGRERTGELFF

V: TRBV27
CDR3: CASSFLGDHNSPLHF

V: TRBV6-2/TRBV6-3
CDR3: CASSYDRVPYEQYF

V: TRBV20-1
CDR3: CSARTGGGHGEAFF

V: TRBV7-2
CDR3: CASSAGQLVNTGELFF

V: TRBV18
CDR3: CASSPKAGGSSDEQFF

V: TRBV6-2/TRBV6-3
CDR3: CASSYPGLAGGRTGELFF

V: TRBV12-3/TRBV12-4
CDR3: CASSSAGSSYNEQFF

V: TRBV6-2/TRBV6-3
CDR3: CASSYRVRGAQETQYF

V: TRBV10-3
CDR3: CAVAKGTGLYEQYF

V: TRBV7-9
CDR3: CASSSGPEQHF